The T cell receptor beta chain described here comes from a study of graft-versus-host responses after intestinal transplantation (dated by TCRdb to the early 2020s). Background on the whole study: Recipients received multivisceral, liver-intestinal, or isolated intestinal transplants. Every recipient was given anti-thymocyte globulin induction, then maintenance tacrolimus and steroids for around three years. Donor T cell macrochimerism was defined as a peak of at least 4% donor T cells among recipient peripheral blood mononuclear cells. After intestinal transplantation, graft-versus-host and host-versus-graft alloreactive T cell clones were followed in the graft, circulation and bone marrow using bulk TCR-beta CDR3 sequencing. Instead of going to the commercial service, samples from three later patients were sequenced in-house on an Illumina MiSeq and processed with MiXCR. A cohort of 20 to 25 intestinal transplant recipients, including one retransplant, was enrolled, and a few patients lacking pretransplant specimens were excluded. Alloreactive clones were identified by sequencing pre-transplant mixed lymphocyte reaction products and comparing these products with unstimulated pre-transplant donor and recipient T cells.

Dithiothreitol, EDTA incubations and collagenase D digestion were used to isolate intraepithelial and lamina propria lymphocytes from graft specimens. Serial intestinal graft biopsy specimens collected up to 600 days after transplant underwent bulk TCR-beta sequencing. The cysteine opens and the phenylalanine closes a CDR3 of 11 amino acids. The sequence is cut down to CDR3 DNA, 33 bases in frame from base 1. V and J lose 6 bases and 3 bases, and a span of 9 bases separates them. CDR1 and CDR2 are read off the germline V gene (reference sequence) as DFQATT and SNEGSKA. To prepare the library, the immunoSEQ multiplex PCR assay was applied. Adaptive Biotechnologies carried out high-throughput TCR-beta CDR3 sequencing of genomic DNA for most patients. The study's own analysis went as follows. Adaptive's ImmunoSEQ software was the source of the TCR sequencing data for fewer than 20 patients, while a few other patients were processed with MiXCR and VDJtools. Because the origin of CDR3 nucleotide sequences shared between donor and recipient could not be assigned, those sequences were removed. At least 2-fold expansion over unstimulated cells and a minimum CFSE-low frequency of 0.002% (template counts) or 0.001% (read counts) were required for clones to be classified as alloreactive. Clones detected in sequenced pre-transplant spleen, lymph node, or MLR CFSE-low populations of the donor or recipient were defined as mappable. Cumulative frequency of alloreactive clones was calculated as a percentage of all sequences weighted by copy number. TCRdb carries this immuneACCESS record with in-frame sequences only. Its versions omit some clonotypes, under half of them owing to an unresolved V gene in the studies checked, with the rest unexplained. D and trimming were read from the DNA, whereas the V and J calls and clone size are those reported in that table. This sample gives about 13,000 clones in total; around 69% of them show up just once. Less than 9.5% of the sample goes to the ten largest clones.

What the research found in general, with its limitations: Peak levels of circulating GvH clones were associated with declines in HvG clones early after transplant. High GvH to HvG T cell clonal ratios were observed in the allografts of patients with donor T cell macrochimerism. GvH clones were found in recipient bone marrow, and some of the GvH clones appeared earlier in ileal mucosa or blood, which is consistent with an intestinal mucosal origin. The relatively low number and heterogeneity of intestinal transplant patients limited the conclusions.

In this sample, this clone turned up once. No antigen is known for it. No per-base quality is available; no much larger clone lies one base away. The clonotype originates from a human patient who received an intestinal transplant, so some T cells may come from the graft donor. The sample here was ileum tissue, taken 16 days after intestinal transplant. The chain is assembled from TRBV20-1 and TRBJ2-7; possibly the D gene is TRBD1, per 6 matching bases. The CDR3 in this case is CSARDIYEQYF. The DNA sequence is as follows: TGCAGTGCCCGGGACATCTACGAGCAGTACTTC.